This T cell receptor (beta chain) was recorded in a study of cytomegalovirus exposure and HLA in healthy donors. Across the study: Prior work identified around 100 million unique TCR beta sequences in around 170 million T cells.

PCR amplification relied on 60 Vbeta primers (plus 13 Jbeta primers). Data came from immunoSEQ multiplex PCR; TCRdb stores just in-frame clones and leaves some out. Among 50,000 to 70,000 clones listed, 65% to 80% were seen once. The CDR3 spans 16 residues. CDR1 is LNHDA, CDR2 SQIVND, per germline (reference sequence). V dropped 5 bases and J dropped 4; count of bases not matched to a gene: 14. Sample: PBMCs. This chain joins TRBV19 and TRBJ2-7; 7 bases map to TRBD1. The clonotype was recovered from a female donor in good health and CMV-seronegative. The CDR3 loop is CASSPAAGTAIYEQYF. CDR3 nucleotide sequence: TGTGCCAGTAGTCCCGCCGCCGGGACAGCGATTTACGAGCAGTACTTC. The full variable domain, its missing parts supplied by reference TRBV19 and TRBJ2-7, is DGGITQSPKYLFRKEGQNVTLSCEQNLNHDAMYWYRQDPGQGLRLIYYSQIVNDFQKGDIAEGYSVSREKKESFPLTVTSAQKNPTAFYLCASSPAAGTAIYEQYFGPGTRLTVT.